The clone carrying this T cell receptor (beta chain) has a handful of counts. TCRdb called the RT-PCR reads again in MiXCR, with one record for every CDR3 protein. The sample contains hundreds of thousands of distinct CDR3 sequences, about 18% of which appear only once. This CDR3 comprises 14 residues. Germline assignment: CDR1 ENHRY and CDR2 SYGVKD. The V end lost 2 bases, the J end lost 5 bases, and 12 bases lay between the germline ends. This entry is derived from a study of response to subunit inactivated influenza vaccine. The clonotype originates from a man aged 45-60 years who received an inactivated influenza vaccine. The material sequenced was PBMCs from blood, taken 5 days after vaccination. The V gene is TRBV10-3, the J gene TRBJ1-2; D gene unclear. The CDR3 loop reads CAISEPRARYGYTF. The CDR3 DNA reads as TGTGCCATCAGTGAGCCAAGGGCGCGGTATGGCTACACCTTC.